This T cell receptor (beta chain) was observed in a study of a mutant IDH1 vaccine in newly diagnosed glioma (dated by TCRdb to the early 2020s). Turning to the overall study: Patients were given eight vaccinations, in weeks 1, 3, 5, 7, 11, 15, 19 and 23, which matched visits V03 through V10. In the chemotherapy-containing groups, vaccination started alongside temozolomide cycles, whereas in patients who had radiotherapy alone it started 4-6 weeks after radiotherapy. The 32 treated patients were roughly 60% male and around 40% female, with a mean age of approximately 40 years. Before enrollment, patients had received standard therapy of radiotherapy alone, temozolomide alone, or radiochemotherapy with temozolomide; most received the combination. Six visits were used for peripheral blood collection: V03 (baseline), V05, V07, V10, V12 and V13. Longitudinal TCRB deep sequencing was done for 20 to 25 treated patients, wherever samples were available for exploratory analyses. The full study reports these points: Immune responses induced by the vaccine were seen in approximately 92% of patients across multiple MHC alleles. Selection of PBMC samples for TCRB deep sequencing was based on availability. Pseudoprogression appeared unrelated to alterations in the top peripheral T cell clonotypes detected by TCRB sequencing. The authors stated that sample limitations prevented analyses of patient blood samples from being reproduced.

The germline V gene gives CDR1 as MNHEY and CDR2 as SVGAGI. Clipping removes 10 bases from V and 4 bases from J, with 12 as the unmatched junction base count. Taken from cysteine to phenylalanine, the CDR3 has 14 residues. Just the 42-base CDR3 DNA is kept, in frame starting at base 1. According to the study, the label for this sample's time point signals: week 23, last vaccination. Each vaccine dose, consisting of 300 ug of a 20-mer mutant IDH1 peptide in Montanide, was administered subcutaneously with topical imiquimod. Newly diagnosed WHO grade 3 or 4 IDH1-mutant astrocytomas showing loss of nuclear ATRX were present in the donors. The samples were drawn from NOA16, a multicentre, single-arm, open-label phase I trial in Germany that tested a mutant IDH1 peptide vaccine in humans for the first time. Genomic DNA for TCRB sequencing was extracted from EDTA blood using the DNeasy Blood and Tissue Kit.

The count of this clone is one. What antigen it recognizes has not been identified. No base qualities exist here, and no much larger clone lies one base off it. The library was prepared using the immunoSEQ multiplex PCR assay. Following the manufacturer's protocol, the hsTCRB Kit was used to amplify rearranged TCR beta chain sequences. Sequencing of TCRB libraries was carried out on an Illumina MiSeq. Concerning the study's data processing: The proprietary platform of the kit vendor was used for demultiplexing, trimming and gene mapping. The source is immuneACCESS, and TCRdb retained only in-frame sequences with V and J called. Part of the clones is not carried over; for the studies checked, unresolved V genes explain less than half of this, and the remainder is unexplained. V, J and clone size are taken as reported in that table, and D and trimming were inferred from the DNA itself. This sample is represented by about 43,000 clones; approximately 88% of them were singletons. The ten largest clonotypes hold about 2.5% of the sample.

Specimen: PBMCs, collected from a glioma patient whose treatment included an IDH1 peptide vaccine. This receptor chain uses TRBV6-5 and TRBJ1-2, with 7 central nucleotides matching TRBD1. The receptor was derived from a woman aged 18-29 years with glioma. Some clones in this sample may be carry-over from other donors' samples. CDR3 region: CAIGQAQFGYGYTF. The nucleotide sequence reads as follows: TGTGCCATCGGACAGGCCCAGTTTGGCTATGGCTACACCTTC.